This entry lists 2 T cell receptor beta chains sequenced from one sample in a study of cytomegalovirus exposure and HLA in healthy donors. The PCR contained 60 Vbeta and 13 Jbeta primers. Clones were read by immunoSEQ multiplex PCR, and TCRdb kept only the in-frame ones, dropping some. The sample comprises 80,000 to 95,000 clones, roughly 70% of which are singletons, and about a sixth rests with the top ten. Input material: PBMCs. These receptors came from a woman aged 18-29 years in good health and CMV-seropositive.

This clone was picked up one time. The chain is built from TRBV28 and TRBJ2-1; TRBD2 is a possible D gene (5 bases). CDR3 size: 16 residues. CDR1 is MDHEN and CDR2 is SYDVKM in the germline V gene. V was pared by 4 bases and J by 0 bases, with 13 bases between. CDR3 coding DNA: TGTGCCAGCAGTTCTTTTAGCGCCAGCTCCTACAATGAGCAGTTCTTC. It is translated as CASSSFSASSYNEQFF.

This chain uses TRBV6-1 with TRBJ1-2; no reliable D call. The CDR3 covers 13 residues. The germline CDR1 and CDR2 sequences are MNHNS and SASEGT. The germline V and J ends were trimmed by 6 bases and 11 bases, with 19 bases remaining between them. The CDR3, as DNA: TGTGCCAGCAGGGGCCACGGAGGGAATGAATACACCTTC. Amino acids: CASRGHGGNEYTF.